Sequencing of this TCR beta chain was carried out in a study of blood T cells in healthy people across ages. Overall study findings and caveats: Both higher diversity and more naive CD4+ cells marked long-lived donors when set against aged donors. Across the age range, TCR beta diversity per million T cells fell in a roughly linear way. The percentage of naive T cells correlated strongly with TCR beta diversity.

The authors ran a second PCR of 7 to 11 cycles using a sample-barcoded 5' primer and a J-beta primer mix. With 12 random nucleotides, a template-switch adaptor tagged each individual cDNA molecule. MiXCR was run by TCRdb on the 5' RACE reads, yielding one entry per CDR3 protein. The top ten hold approximately 22% of the sample, which has about 730,000 distinct CDR3 sequences, 43% seen once. This clonotype was detected ten times or more. As yet, its antigen is unknown. Trimming removed 3 bases from V and 5 bases from J; junction bases left unmatched: 6. Germline lookup yields CDR1 LNHNV and CDR2 YYDKDF (reference sequence). CDR3 length: 15 amino acids.

The sample consisted of blood. This chain links TRBV15 with TRBJ2-5; TRBD1 matches at 10 bases. The sequence was obtained from a woman aged 55-70 years in good health. The CDR3 reads CATSRDRGNFETQYF. The CDR3 coding sequence is TGTGCCACCAGCAGGGACAGGGGGAATTTCGAGACCCAGTACTTC.